This is a list of T cell receptor beta chains from one sample in a study of blood T cell repertoires in COVID-19. Using immunoSEQ multiplex PCR, the repertoire was profiled, and TCRdb retains in-frame clones only, with some absent. The sample comprises 200,000 or so clones, 80% to 90% of which are singletons, and around 6.5% rests with the top ten. The specimen was peripheral blood. The receptor set was obtained from an elderly man with acute or convalescent COVID-19. CDR3s include the opening cysteine and the closing phenylalanine or tryptophan. D genes are given only for firm matches. Rows give clone size only sometimes, using once, few, many, or a class for an expanded clone.

j_gene: TRBJ2-5; v_gene: TRBV7-2; d_gene: NA; abundance: NA; CDR3aa: CASSANRLQQETQYF; CDR3nt: TGTGCCAGCAGCGCCAATCGACTACAGCAAGAGACCCAGTACTTC
j_gene: TRBJ2-5; v_gene: TRBV7-2; d_gene: NA; abundance: NA; CDR3aa: CASSLAATTGTQYF; CDR3nt: TGTGCCAGCAGCTTAGCGGCCACCACGGGGACCCAGTACTTC
j_gene: TRBJ2-7; v_gene: TRBV7-9; d_gene: TRBD1; abundance: NA; CDR3aa: CASSRPGQHYEQYF; CDR3nt: TGTGCCAGCAGCCGACCGGGACAGCACTACGAGCAGTACTTC
j_gene: TRBJ1-5; v_gene: TRBV12-5; d_gene: NA; abundance: NA; CDR3aa: CASGFGQPNQPQHF; CDR3nt: TGTGCTAGTGGTTTCGGACAGCCCAATCAGCCCCAGCATTTT
j_gene: TRBJ1-1; v_gene: TRBV18; d_gene: TRBD1; abundance: NA; CDR3aa: CASSPKTGSMNTEAFF; CDR3nt: TGTGCCAGCTCACCAAAGACAGGGAGCATGAACACTGAAGCTTTCTTT
j_gene: TRBJ1-1; v_gene: TRBV28; d_gene: NA; abundance: NA; CDR3aa: CASRLSTEAFF; CDR3nt: TGTGCCAGCAGACTATCCACTGAAGCTTTCTTT
j_gene: TRBJ2-1; v_gene: TRBV5-4; d_gene: NA; abundance: NA; CDR3aa: CASSFGGGGTSYNEQFF; CDR3nt: TGTGCCAGCAGCTTTGGGGGAGGAGGGACTTCCTACAATGAGCAGTTCTTC
j_gene: TRBJ2-2; v_gene: TRBV2; d_gene: NA; abundance: NA; CDR3aa: CASSEARGGTGELFF; CDR3nt: TGTGCCAGCAGTGAAGCGCGAGGGGGCACCGGGGAGCTGTTTTTT
j_gene: TRBJ1-6; v_gene: TRBV21-1; d_gene: NA; abundance: once; CDR3aa: CASSKPGQDKSPLHF; CDR3nt: TGTGCCAGCAGCAAACCGGGACAGGATAAATCACCCCTCCACTTT
j_gene: TRBJ1-6; v_gene: TRBV27; d_gene: NA; abundance: NA; CDR3aa: CASSPTRSSYNSPLHF; CDR3nt: TGTGCCAGCAGCCCAACGAGGAGCTCCTATAATTCACCCCTCCACTTT
j_gene: TRBJ2-2; v_gene: TRBV29-1; d_gene: NA; abundance: NA; CDR3aa: CSVEGPLSGELFF; CDR3nt: TGCAGCGTTGAAGGTCCCCTAAGCGGGGAGCTGTTTTTT
j_gene: TRBJ1-6; v_gene: TRBV27; d_gene: TRBD1; abundance: NA; CDR3aa: CASSSQGRLFNSPLHF; CDR3nt: TGTGCCAGCAGTTCACAGGGGAGACTTTTTAATTCACCCCTCCACTTT
j_gene: TRBJ2-5; v_gene: TRBV5-5; d_gene: TRBD2; abundance: NA; CDR3aa: CASSVTGTSGEETQYF; CDR3nt: TGTGCCAGCAGCGTAACCGGGACTAGCGGAGAAGAGACCCAGTACTTC
j_gene: TRBJ2-7; v_gene: TRBV29-1; d_gene: TRBD2; abundance: once; CDR3aa: CSVYGTNSYEQYF; CDR3nt: TGCAGCGTTTACGGGACTAACTCCTACGAGCAGTACTTC
j_gene: TRBJ2-1; v_gene: TRBV25-1; d_gene: TRBD1; abundance: NA; CDR3aa: CASSEYGQGATNEQFF; CDR3nt: TGTGCCAGCAGTGAATACGGGCAGGGGGCAACGAATGAGCAGTTCTTC
j_gene: TRBJ1-5; v_gene: TRBV12-3/TRBV12-4; d_gene: NA; abundance: few; CDR3aa: CASSLRDMQPQHF; CDR3nt: TGTGCCAGCAGTCTCCGGGACATGCAGCCCCAGCATTTT
j_gene: TRBJ2-7; v_gene: TRBV29-1; d_gene: NA; abundance: NA; CDR3aa: CSVGQSYEQYF; CDR3nt: TGCAGCGTAGGACAGAGCTACGAGCAGTACTTC
j_gene: TRBJ2-1; v_gene: TRBV10-3; d_gene: TRBD2; abundance: NA; CDR3aa: CATGGLAGGRSYNEQFF; CDR3nt: TGTGCCACCGGGGGGCTAGCGGGAGGCCGCTCCTACAATGAGCAGTTCTTC
j_gene: TRBJ2-3; v_gene: TRBV7-8; d_gene: TRBD2; abundance: NA; CDR3aa: CASSLEGGTSGSTDTQYF; CDR3nt: TGTGCCAGCAGCTTAGAAGGCGGGACTAGCGGTAGCACAGATACGCAGTATTTT
j_gene: TRBJ1-4; v_gene: TRBV9; d_gene: NA; abundance: NA; CDR3aa: CASSSYRTTNEKLFF; CDR3nt: TGTGCCAGCAGCTCATACAGAACAACTAATGAAAAACTGTTTTTT
j_gene: TRBJ2-4; v_gene: TRBV4-1; d_gene: NA; abundance: NA; CDR3aa: CASSQESGSGAKNIQYF; CDR3nt: TGCGCCAGCAGCCAAGAAAGTGGGAGCGGGGCCAAAAACATTCAGTACTTC
j_gene: TRBJ1-4; v_gene: TRBV4-3; d_gene: NA; abundance: NA; CDR3aa: CASSLLHMTAATNEKLFF; CDR3nt: TGCGCCAGCAGCCTCCTCCACATGACAGCCGCAACTAATGAAAAACTGTTTTTT
j_gene: TRBJ2-7; v_gene: TRBV30; d_gene: NA; abundance: NA; CDR3aa: CAWSSAGVGYEQYF; CDR3nt: TGTGCCTGGAGTTCGGCAGGGGTGGGCTACGAGCAGTACTTC
j_gene: TRBJ1-5; v_gene: TRBV30; d_gene: NA; abundance: NA; CDR3aa: CAWSVGYYSNQPQHF; CDR3nt: TGTGCCTGGAGTGTCGGGTACTATAGCAATCAGCCCCAGCATTTT
j_gene: TRBJ2-3; v_gene: TRBV5-4; d_gene: NA; abundance: few; CDR3aa: CASSLAKDRRADTQYF; CDR3nt: TGTGCCAGCAGCTTGGCCAAGGACAGGAGGGCAGATACGCAGTATTTT
j_gene: TRBJ2-3; v_gene: TRBV7-3; d_gene: NA; abundance: NA; CDR3aa: CASSLLGGPTDTQYF; CDR3nt: TGTGCCAGCAGCTTATTAGGGGGACCCACAGATACGCAGTATTTT
j_gene: TRBJ1-2; v_gene: TRBV19; d_gene: TRBD1; abundance: NA; CDR3aa: CASSIDPQITGGGGYTF; CDR3nt: TGTGCCAGTAGTATAGATCCCCAGATAACAGGGGGTGGTGGCTACACCTTC
j_gene: TRBJ2-3; v_gene: TRBV21-1; d_gene: NA; abundance: NA; CDR3aa: CASTISTSISDTQYF; CDR3nt: TGTGCCAGCACCATATCCACTAGCATTTCTGATACGCAGTATTTT
j_gene: TRBJ2-1; v_gene: TRBV3-1/TRBV3-2; d_gene: NA; abundance: NA; CDR3aa: CASSLKGENEQFF; CDR3nt: TGTGCCAGCAGCCTCAAAGGGGAAAATGAGCAGTTCTTC
j_gene: TRBJ2-3; v_gene: TRBV7-3; d_gene: NA; abundance: NA; CDR3aa: CASSLGQSTDTQYF; CDR3nt: TGTGCCAGCAGCCTTGGACAGAGCACAGATACGCAGTATTTT
j_gene: TRBJ2-3; v_gene: TRBV11-3; d_gene: TRBD2; abundance: NA; CDR3aa: CASSLGPSPSGRARDTQYF; CDR3nt: TGTGCCAGCAGCTTAGGGCCGTCCCCTAGCGGGAGGGCCAGAGATACGCAGTATTTT